The 21 T cell receptor beta chains listed next were all sequenced from one sample in a study of vaccination and CD4 T cells after COVID-19. At the Johns Hopkins FTIC core, DNA taken from cultured CD4+ T cells was sequenced by way of the Oncomine TCR Beta short-read assay. TCRdb fed the PCR reads into MiXCR, producing one record per CDR3 protein. This table has about 16,000 distinct CDR3 sequences, roughly four fifths appearing once. Treatment in this sample: roughly 11-day PBMC culture with coronavirus spike peptide pools or control peptides (ViraFEST assay). Their recognized antigens are unknown. The source material was CD4+ T cells from blood, cultured in vitro, sampled after SARS-CoV-2 vaccination. These receptors were collected from a human donor who received a COVID-19 vaccine.

The chain employs TRBV30 and TRBJ2-3; D is possibly TRBD2 (6 bases). The CDR3 consists of 13 residues. With 4 bases removed from V and 7 bases from J, the gap between germline ends came to 15 bases. Germline assignment: CDR1 GTSNPN and CDR2 SVGIG (reference sequence). The CDR3 nucleotides read TGTGCCTGGACGGGACTCGCTCTCAATACGCAGTATTTT. Residues: CAWTGLALNTQYF.

As DNA, the CDR3 is TGTGCCAGCAGCCGACAGGGGAAGAGTGGCTATGGCTACACCTTC. Amino acids: CASSRQGKSGYGYTF. V is TRBV6-1 and J is TRBJ1-2; 8 nucleotides align to TRBD1. Germline-derived CDR1 and CDR2 are MNHNS and SASEGT. The CDR3 sequence is 15 residues long. The V and J ends lost 6 bases and 4 bases, in that order; junction bases with no gene match: 10.

This clonotype was observed a handful of times. This chain connects TRBV7-8 to TRBJ1-5, with D unclear. Germline V gene lookup returns CDR1 SGHVS and CDR2 FQNEAQ. CDR3 length: 17 amino acids. The V end lost 0 bases, the J end lost 5 bases, and 17 bases lay between the germline ends. CDR3 residues: CASSLALSKEAYQPQHF. The DNA of the CDR3 is TGTGCCAGCAGCTTAGCGCTTTCGAAAGAGGCATATCAGCCCCAGCATTTT.

This clonotype ranks as medium-sized. The chain is built from TRBV7-8 and TRBJ2-3, with a weak D call TRBD1 (6 bases). Germline CDR1 is SGHVS and CDR2 is FQNEAQ. The CDR3 totals 16 residues. V lost 1 base and J lost 0, with 11 bases in between. The DNA for the CDR3 is TGTGCCAGCAGCTTAGTGGTGGGGGCTAGCACAGATACGCAGTATTTT. This sequence encodes CASSLVVGASTDTQYF.

This clonotype is labeled large. The chain uses TRBV12-3 or TRBV12-4 and TRBJ1-6; 9 bases map to TRBD1. The CDR3 extends over 18 amino acids. V lost 6 bases to trimming and J lost 0 bases; unmatched junction nucleotides: 9. The CDR3 region is CASSRTGALSSYNSPLHF. The CDR3 region has the DNA TGTGCCAGCAGCCGGACAGGGGCGCTAAGCTCCTATAATTCACCCCTCCACTTT.

A few counts support this clonotype. This sequence joins TRBV7-9 and TRBJ1-2; 9 bases line up with TRBD1. The germline V gene encodes CDR1 SEHNR and CDR2 FQNEAQ (reference sequence). The J segment lost 4 bases and the V segment lost 4 bases, leaving 10 bases of the junction unmatched. The length of the CDR3 is 16 residues. The CDR3 reads CASSSNPGQGGYGYTF. DNA of the CDR3: TGTGCCAGCAGCTCCAATCCGGGACAGGGCGGCTATGGCTACACCTTC.

This chain uses TRBV4-1 with TRBJ2-3, with D tentatively TRBD1 (6 bases). Trimming cost V 5 bases and J 4 bases, with 10 bases left between them. The CDR3 sequence is 13 residues long. CDR1 is MGHRA and CDR2 is YSYEKL in the germline V gene. As DNA, the CDR3 is TGCGCCAGCAGCTACAGGGTAGCAGATACGCAGTATTTT. Translated, it gives CASSYRVADTQYF.

V gene TRBV5-6 combines with J gene TRBJ1-5; D might be TRBD1 (5 bases). Trimming cost V 0 bases and J 1 base, with 11 bases left between them. CDR1 and CDR2 from the germline V gene are SGHDT and YYEEEE. The CDR3 has 16 amino acids. CDR3 region: CASSLAGRVSNQPQHF. CDR3 sequence (DNA): TGTGCCAGCAGCTTGGCCGGCAGGGTGAGCAATCAGCCCCAGCATTTT.

The chain uses TRBV25-1 and TRBJ2-7, with D possibly matching TRBD1 (5 bases). This CDR3 has 15 residues. The V end lost 3 bases, the J end lost 5 bases, and 17 bases lay between the germline ends. Germline V gene sequence: CDR1 MGHDK, CDR2 SYGVNS. This chain's CDR3 is CASSDAVQGNDEQYF. The CDR3 nucleotides are TGTGCCAGCAGTGATGCGGTTCAGGGAAACGACGAGCAGTACTTC.

By share of the sample, this clonotype is medium-sized (0.01 to 0.1%). Relative to the germline gene, one junction end is altered; a read error may explain this. The rearrangement links TRBV20-1 to TRBJ2-4, with D possibly called TRBD1 or TRBD2 (5 bases each). This CDR3 has 13 amino acids. In germline, CDR1 is DFQATT, CDR2 SNEGSKA (reference sequence). The CDR3 DNA reads as TGCAGTGCCAGAGGGGCCCGCCAAAACATTCAGTACTTC. Protein product: CSARGARQNIQYF.

The V call is TRBV20-1, the J call TRBJ1-1; TRBD1 agrees at 8 bases. Looked up from germline, CDR1 is DFQATT and CDR2 is SNEGSKA (reference sequence). The CDR3 spans 15 residues. J gave up 6 bases and V 3 bases, and 12 bases lay outside the gene matches. The CDR3, as DNA: TGCAGTGCTAGTGTCCCAGGGGGCGAGGGTTCTGAAGCTTTCTTT. This sequence encodes CSASVPGGEGSEAFF.

The CDR3 DNA is TGTGCCAGCAGCTTAGTGATGGCGAGTGATGAGCAGTTCTTC. Residues: CASSLVMASDEQFF. The chain uses TRBV11-2 and TRBJ2-1; the D is unclear. The germline gives CDR1 SGHAT, CDR2 FQNNGV. Trimming stripped 1 base from V and 8 bases from J, with 12 bases between. The CDR3 extends over 14 amino acids.

This chain uses TRBV24-1 with TRBJ2-3; TRBD2 matches 8 bases. V shed 10 bases, J shed 0 bases, and the junction held 5 bases outside the gene matches. Germline-derived CDR1 and CDR2 are KGHDR and SFDVKD. This CDR3 has 14 residues. This CDR3 is CATRGGPSTDTQYF. The CDR3 DNA is TGTGCCACTCGGGGGGGCCCAAGCACAGATACGCAGTATTTT.

The chain carries TRBV5-1 and TRBJ1-1; D possibly corresponds to TRBD1 (6 bases). V was shortened by 0 bases and J by 4 bases, with 13 bases between the two germline ends. Germline lookup yields CDR1 SGHRS and CDR2 YFSETQ. The CDR3 extends over 15 amino acids. This CDR3 reads CASSLGHREGTEAFF. In DNA form, the CDR3 reads TGCGCCAGCAGCTTGGGCCACAGGGAGGGCACTGAAGCTTTCTTT.

V and J are TRBV19 and TRBJ2-1, with D maybe TRBD2 (6 bases). CDR1 is LNHDA and CDR2 is SQIVND in the germline V gene (reference sequence). V lost 5 bases, J lost 4 bases, and 21 bases lay in between. The CDR3 runs 17 residues. The CDR3, as DNA: TGTGCCAGTAGTCCTGACTTAACTAGCCGGAGATACAATGAGCAGTTCTTC. Translation: CASSPDLTSRRYNEQFF.

The CDR3 here is CASSYSRQGYEQYF. DNA of the CDR3: TGTGCCAGCAGTTACTCCCGACAGGGCTACGAGCAGTACTTC. V gene TRBV2 combines with J gene TRBJ2-7, with 7 bases matching TRBD1. V shed 5 bases, J shed 3 bases, and the junction held 7 bases outside the gene matches. The length of the CDR3 is 14 residues. Germline V lookup: CDR1 SNHLY, CDR2 FYNNEI.

This clonotype has just a few counts. The chain carries TRBV15 and TRBJ1-1, with D maybe TRBD1 (6 bases). CDR1 LNHNV and CDR2 YYDKDF come from the germline V gene (reference sequence). The CDR3 consists of 15 residues. Deletions cut 1 base from V and 1 base from J, with 10 bases between. The CDR3 DNA sequence: TGTGCCACCAGCAGAGTCGGGACACCGAACACTGAAGCTTTCTTT. It encodes CATSRVGTPNTEAFF.

The J gene is TRBJ1-5, the V gene TRBV6-5; 7 bases fit TRBD1. The germline CDR1 and CDR2 sequences are MNHEY and SVGAGI. This CDR3 contains 14 residues. V was pared by 0 bases and J by 5 bases, with 1 base of the junction left unmatched. In DNA form, the CDR3 reads TGTGCCAGCAGTTACTCGGGGACAGATCAGCCCCAGCATTTT. Protein: CASSYSGTDQPQHF.

This clonotype has just one count. The chain joins TRBV7-9 to TRBJ1-2; TRBD1 is a possible D gene (6 bases). The CDR3 length is 17 residues. Trimming stripped 4 bases from V and 0 bases from J, with 18 bases between. CDR1 is SEHNR and CDR2 is FQNEAQ in the germline V gene (reference sequence). CDR3 region: CASSSAGGAVANYGYTF. The CDR3 DNA follows: TGTGCCAGCAGCTCCGCGGGGGGCGCAGTCGCTAACTATGGCTACACCTTC.

The chain links TRBV20-1 to TRBJ2-2; the D is unclear. The ends were cut back, 0 bases at V and 3 bases at J, with 14 bases in the middle. CDR1 is DFQATT and CDR2 is SNEGSKA in the germline V gene (reference sequence). The CDR3 sequence is 16 residues long. CDR3 nucleotides: TGCAGTGCTAGAGATCCCGGCGGAGCGTACACCGGGGAGCTGTTTTTT. Encoded protein: CSARDPGGAYTGELFF.

This clonotype was seen more than once but under ten times. This chain uses TRBV6-2 or TRBV6-3 with TRBJ1-2, with D possibly TRBD1 on 6 matching bases. Trimming cost V 6 bases and J 13 bases, with 21 bases left between them. The CDR3 loop spans 13 amino acids. The germline gives CDR1 MNHEY, CDR2 SVGEGT. CDR3 residues: CASSRQQGPTRTF. The DNA for the CDR3 is TGTGCCAGCAGCCGCCAACAGGGCCCTACTCGCACCTTC.